One sample yielded the 31 T cell receptor beta chains listed below, sequenced in a study of cytomegalovirus exposure and HLA in healthy donors. Primers: 60 Vbeta forward and 13 Jbeta reverse. Profiling relied on immunoSEQ multiplex PCR, and the TCRdb table lists in-frame clones only, not all of them. The data show around 100,000 clones, under 85% seen once. Sequences were obtained from PBMCs. All receptors come from a man aged 30 to 45 in good health and CMV-seropositive.

The chain couples TRBV29-1 to TRBJ1-5, with 8 nucleotides matching TRBD1. CDR1 and CDR2 (germline): SQVTM, ANQGSEA. The trim removed 3 bases at V and 1 base at J, leaving 17 bases unmatched. The CDR3 is 19 amino acids. The CDR3 region is CSVDLSDRVPIHSNQPQHF. In DNA form, the CDR3 reads TGCAGCGTTGATTTGTCGGACAGGGTTCCAATTCACAGCAATCAGCCCCAGCATTTT.

The gene calls are TRBV19 and TRBJ2-5, with 7 bases lining up with TRBD2. Germline V gene lookup returns CDR1 LNHDA and CDR2 SQIVND (reference sequence). J was trimmed by 4 bases and V by 2 bases; bases with no gene match: 4. The CDR3 is made up of 14 amino acids. CDR3 sequence: CASSIWGGSETQYF. CDR3 DNA sequence: TGTGCCAGTAGTATATGGGGGGGATCAGAGACCCAGTACTTC.

The chain is built from TRBV13 and TRBJ2-7, with a possible D match to TRBD2 (6 bases). The germline V gene encodes CDR1 PRHDT and CDR2 FYEKMQ (reference sequence). V shed 5 bases and J shed 2 bases, with 19 bases lying between them. The CDR3 contains 16 residues. The CDR3 loop is CASSPRGSGQTYEQYF. In nucleotides, the CDR3 is TGTGCCAGCAGCCCGCGAGGCAGCGGGCAAACCTACGAGCAGTACTTC. The full variable domain, in which reference TRBV13 and TRBJ2-7 provide the parts outside the CDR3, is AAGVIQSPRHLIKEKRETATLKCYPIPRHDTVYWYQQGPGQDPQFLISFYEKMQSDKGSIPDRFSAQQFSDYHSELNMSSLELGDSALYFCASSPRGSGQTYEQYFGPGTRLTVT.

The chain joins TRBV2 to TRBJ1-1; the D gene is possibly TRBD1 (5 bases). Germline V gene sequence: CDR1 SNHLY, CDR2 FYNNEI. The CDR3 sequence is 14 residues long. Trimming took 1 base from V and 2 from J, leaving 8 bases between them. CDR3 residues: CASSEVGGNTEAFF. Written as DNA, the CDR3 is TGTGCCAGCAGTGAAGTGGGGGGTAACACTGAAGCTTTCTTT.

To note about this clone: A read error may produce the germline difference seen at one junction end. This sequence joins TRBV7-9 and TRBJ2-5, with 8 bases matching TRBD1. The CDR3 consists of 12 residues. Per germline, CDR1 SEHNR and CDR2 FQNEAQ (reference sequence). The CDR3: CSSSSRQGFQYF. The CDR3, as DNA: TGTTCCAGCAGCTCACGACAGGGGTTCCAGTACTTC.

The chain combines TRBV6-5 with TRBJ2-1, with TRBD1 identical over 7 bases. CDR1 and CDR2 (germline): MNHEY, SVGAGI. V trimming: 6 bases; J trimming: 5 bases; junction bases outside the gene matches: 10. The CDR3 has 15 amino acids. CDR3 bases: TGTGCCAGCAGGGGGGAAAGGGGGCCCGACAATGAGCAGTTCTTC. This codes for CASRGERGPDNEQFF.

The V gene is TRBV9, the J gene TRBJ2-3, with TRBD1 matching 7 bases. The length of the CDR3 is 14 residues. V trimming: 5 bases; J trimming: 1 base; junction bases outside the gene matches: 4. Per the germline V gene, CDR1 is SGDLS and CDR2 is YYNGEE. CDR3: CASRKGQGTDTQYF. The CDR3 nucleotides read TGTGCCAGCAGAAAAGGACAGGGCACAGATACGCAGTATTTT. The variable domain in full, with the rest retrieved from reference TRBV9 and TRBJ2-3, is DSGVTQTPKHLITATGQRVTLRCSPRSGDLSVYWYQQSLDQGLQFLIQYYNGEERAKGNILERFSAQQFPDLHSELNLSSLELGDSALYFCASRKGQGTDTQYFGPGTRLTVL.

The rearrangement joins TRBV19 to TRBJ1-1; 10 bases line up with TRBD1. Per the germline V gene, CDR1 is LNHDA and CDR2 is SQIVND (reference sequence). V shed 6 bases and J 8 bases; nucleotides not matched to a gene: 15. The CDR3 extends over 16 amino acids. In nucleotides, the CDR3 is TGTGCCAGTAGCTCAAGGGGACAGGGGCCGCTAAGCGAAGCTTTCTTT. It codes for CASSSRGQGPLSEAFF.

The J gene is TRBJ2-7, the V gene TRBV7-2; 10 nucleotides agree with TRBD1. CDR3 length: 14 residues. V trimming: 5 bases; J trimming: 6 bases; junction bases outside the gene matches: 7. CDR1 and CDR2 from the germline V gene are SGHTA and FQGNSA. CDR3 bases: TGTGCCAGCAGCCCCGCGAGGACAGGGGGCGAGCAGTACTTC. Amino acid sequence: CASSPARTGGEQYF.

This clone was recorded only once. The chain carries TRBV11-2 and TRBJ2-5; tentatively, D is TRBD2 (5 bases). Germline-derived CDR1 and CDR2 are SGHAT and FQNNGV. The germline V and J ends were trimmed by 2 bases and 7 bases, with 14 bases remaining between them. There are 14 residues in the CDR3. The CDR3 DNA is TGTGCCAGCAGCTTACGGGATTACACGGGGACCCAGTACTTC. Residues: CASSLRDYTGTQYF.

The rearrangement links TRBV30 to TRBJ1-2; D gene ambiguous. Trimming left V 2 bases short and J 1 base short, with 5 bases between. This CDR3 region has 12 residues. The germline V gene encodes CDR1 GTSNPN and CDR2 SVGIG (reference sequence). CDR3: CAWSRDNYGYTF. The CDR3 DNA is TGTGCCTGGAGTCGGGATAACTATGGCTACACCTTC.

This sequence joins TRBV7-9 and TRBJ2-1; 9 nucleotides match TRBD2. CDR1 and CDR2 from the germline V gene are SEHNR and FQNEAQ (reference sequence). V trimming: 8 bases; J trimming: 0 bases; junction bases outside the gene matches: 11. The CDR3 is made up of 17 amino acids. The CDR3 region is CASERRNSGGSYNEQFF. CDR3 nucleotides: TGTGCCAGCGAGAGGCGAAATAGCGGGGGCTCCTACAATGAGCAGTTCTTC. The full variable domain, in which reference TRBV7-9 and TRBJ2-1 provide the parts outside the CDR3, is DTGVSQNPRHKITKRGQNVTFRCDPISEHNRLYWYRQTLGQGPEFLTYFQNEAQLEKSRLLSDRFSAERPKGSFSTLEIQRTEQGDSAMYLCASERRNSGGSYNEQFFGPGTRLTVL.

This clone was seen a few times. The DNA of the CDR3 is TGTGCCAGCAGCCTACAGACAGGAGCCTACGAGCAGTACTTC. It yields the protein CASSLQTGAYEQYF. This chain uses TRBV7-2 with TRBJ2-7; D may be TRBD1 (6 bases). Germline CDR1 is SGHTA and CDR2 is FQGNSA. Trimming removed 5 bases at V and 2 bases at J, with 13 bases between. This CDR3 is built from 14 residues.

This clone was counted a single time. The J gene is TRBJ2-1, the V gene TRBV7-9; TRBD1 matches 11 bases. The germline CDR1 and CDR2 sequences are SEHNR and FQNEAQ (reference sequence). This CDR3 is 15 amino acids long. Trimming cost V 5 bases and J 5 bases; bases outside gene matches: 5. The CDR3 region has the DNA TGTGCCAGCAGCCCCGGACAGGGGGCCAACAATGAGCAGTTCTTC. It encodes CASSPGQGANNEQFF. Based on the CDR3 plus reference TRBV7-9 and TRBJ2-1, the full variable domain is DTGVSQNPRHKITKRGQNVTFRCDPISEHNRLYWYRQTLGQGPEFLTYFQNEAQLEKSRLLSDRFSAERPKGSFSTLEIQRTEQGDSAMYLCASSPGQGANNEQFFGPGTRLTVL.

This clone was recorded a few times. DNA of the CDR3: TGTGCCACCGGGGGACAGCGCAATCAGCCCCAGCATTTT. It specifies CATGGQRNQPQHF. The chain uses TRBV7-9 and TRBJ1-5, with 7 bases lining up with TRBD1. Trimming removed 10 bases from V and 2 bases from J; junction bases left unmatched: 5. The CDR3 loop spans 13 amino acids. Germline V gene sequence: CDR1 SEHNR, CDR2 FQNEAQ (reference sequence).

This chain joins TRBV2 and TRBJ1-2, with TRBD1 matching 12 bases. The CDR3 has 15 amino acids. The germline V gene encodes CDR1 SNHLY and CDR2 FYNNEI. V trimming: 6 bases; J trimming: 4 bases; junction bases outside the gene matches: 6. CDR3 in amino acids: CASRAGTGGLYGYTF. The CDR3, as DNA: TGTGCCAGCAGGGCCGGGACAGGGGGCCTCTATGGCTACACCTTC. Full variable domain (rest looked up from reference TRBV2 and TRBJ1-2): EPEVTQTPSHQVTQMGQEVILRCVPISNHLYFYWYRQILGQKVEFLVSFYNNEISEKSEIFDDQFSVERPDGSNFTLKIRSTKLEDSAMYFCASRAGTGGLYGYTFGSGTRLTVV.

The V call is TRBV5-5, the J call TRBJ2-7, with D maybe TRBD2 (5 bases). The germline CDR1 and CDR2 sequences are SGHKS and YYEKEE (reference sequence). V was cut by 4 bases and J by 6 bases, with 17 bases left in between. This CDR3 is built from 14 residues. The CDR3 DNA sequence: TGTGCCAGCAGCCGGAACGGAGCAGCGGTCGAGCAGTACTTC. It yields the protein CASSRNGAAVEQYF.

The chain joins TRBV6-1 to TRBJ1-1; 7 bases match TRBD1. Germline V gene lookup returns CDR1 MNHNS and CDR2 SASEGT. V shed 6 bases, J shed 1 base, and the junction held 2 bases outside the gene matches. The CDR3 runs 13 residues. CDR3 bases: TGTGCCAGCAGGGGGACAGCGAACACTGAAGCTTTCTTT. Translated, it gives CASRGTANTEAFF.

The V call is TRBV19, the J call TRBJ1-4; a weak D match, TRBD1 (5 bases). CDR3 length equals 14 residues. Germline values: CDR1 LNHDA, CDR2 SQIVND (reference sequence). V was cut by 3 bases and J by 8 bases, with 13 bases left in between. CDR3 sequence: CASSMPGAQEKLFF. The CDR3 nucleotides are TGTGCCAGTAGTATGCCTGGGGCACAGGAAAAACTGTTTTTT.

This clone was observed once. The chain employs TRBV7-3 and TRBJ2-7; D is uncertain. The CDR3 extends over 15 amino acids. The ends were cut back, 5 bases at V and 7 bases at J, with 21 bases in the middle. Germline V CDR1 and CDR2: SGHTA, FQGTGA. CDR3 loop: CASSPVGWSTEEQYF. DNA for the CDR3: TGTGCCAGCAGCCCTGTCGGGTGGTCTACGGAAGAGCAGTACTTC.

V is TRBV5-1 and J is TRBJ2-3, with a weak D call TRBD2 (5 bases). The CDR3 extends over 14 amino acids. The ends were cut back, 0 bases at V and 1 base at J, with 6 bases in the middle. The germline V gene has CDR1 SGHRS and CDR2 YFSETQ. CDR3 in DNA: TGCGCCAGCAGCTTGGCAGCGGGCACAGATACGCAGTATTTT. It codes for CASSLAAGTDTQYF.

The gene calls are TRBV5-1 and TRBJ2-1, with D tentatively TRBD1 (5 bases). The germline V gene encodes CDR1 SGHRS and CDR2 YFSETQ. The CDR3 contains 14 residues. The ends were cut back, 0 bases at V and 4 bases at J, with 8 bases in the middle. This CDR3 reads CASSLGQRYNEQFF. The CDR3 DNA sequence: TGCGCCAGCAGCTTGGGACAGAGATACAATGAGCAGTTCTTC.

This chain joins TRBV6-5 and TRBJ2-7; D is uncertain. Germline V gene lookup returns CDR1 MNHEY and CDR2 SVGAGI. Trimming pared 6 bases from V and 3 bases from J, leaving 12 bases between. This CDR3 has 13 amino acids. For the CDR3, the DNA is TGTGCCAGCAGCCCCGGAGTGGTCTACGAGCAGTACTTC. It translates to CASSPGVVYEQYF.

J is TRBJ2-6 and V is TRBV7-9, with D uncertain. Trimming left V 1 base short and J 0 bases short, with 7 bases between. Germline V CDR1 and CDR2: SEHNR, FQNEAQ (reference sequence). This CDR3 spans 16 amino acids. CDR3 nucleotide sequence: TGTGCCAGCAGCTTAGACTGGTCCTCTGGGGCCAACGTCCTGACTTTC. Amino acids: CASSLDWSSGANVLTF.

This chain joins TRBV7-6 and TRBJ1-5, with 7 bases aligning to TRBD1. CDR3 length: 14 residues. The germline CDR1 and CDR2 sequences are SGHVS and FNYEAQ. The junction had 2 bases not matched to a gene; V was cut back by 3 bases and J by 3 bases. DNA of the CDR3: TGTGCCAGCAGCTTGGGACAGCCCAATCAGCCCCAGCATTTT. This encodes CASSLGQPNQPQHF.

The chain employs TRBV5-1 and TRBJ2-7; D remains ambiguous. Trimming pared 0 bases from V and 5 bases from J, leaving 12 bases between. This CDR3 spans 14 amino acids. CDR1 and CDR2 (germline): SGHRS, YFSETQ. CDR3 sequence (DNA): TGCGCCAGCAGCTTGGGCGGTCCGTGGGACGAGCAGTACTTC. Translating gives CASSLGGPWDEQYF.

CDR3 DNA: TGTGCCAGCAGTGAAGCGACAACAGACTACGAGCAGTACTTC. It codes for CASSEATTDYEQYF. The chain carries TRBV2 and TRBJ2-7, with D uncertain. V lost 0 bases and J lost 3, with 9 bases in between. Germline CDR1 SNHLY, CDR2 FYNNEI. The CDR3 is 14 amino acids.

CDR3 in DNA: TGTGCCAGCAGTGGGGGAGGGGGGCTTGGTGAAGCTTTCTTT. Its protein is CASSGGGGLGEAFF. V gene TRBV25-1 combines with J gene TRBJ1-1; D perhaps matches TRBD1 (6 bases). V was clipped by 4 bases and J by 7 bases, with 16 bases between them. The CDR3 consists of 14 residues. The germline CDR1 and CDR2 sequences are MGHDK and SYGVNS. Filled out from reference TRBV25-1 and TRBJ1-1, the complete variable domain reads EADIYQTPRYLVIGTGKKITLECSQTMGHDKMYWYQQDPGMELHLIHYSYGVNSTEKGDLSSESTVSRIRTEHFPLTLESARPSHTSQYLCASSGGGGLGEAFFGQGTRLTVV.

A note on this clone: The germline gene is not matched at one end of the junction; a read error may be the cause. This chain joins TRBV5-1 and TRBJ1-6; no clear D gene. Per the germline V gene, CDR1 is SGHRS and CDR2 is YFSETQ. This CDR3 comprises 15 residues. The CDR3 bases are TGTGCCAGCAGCTTGGGTGGTCTTACGGATTCACCCCTCCACTTT. Translated: CASSLGGLTDSPLHF.

The chain uses TRBV6-1 and TRBJ1-2; the D is unclear. The germline V and J ends were trimmed by 1 base and 0 bases, with 15 bases remaining between them. The CDR3 loop spans 17 amino acids. In germline, CDR1 is MNHNS, CDR2 SASEGT. Written as DNA, the CDR3 is TGTGCCAGCAGTGAAGATATATTTAAAAGAGCTAACTATGGCTACACCTTC. Its translation is CASSEDIFKRANYGYTF.

This clone was counted between two and nine times. The chain couples TRBV20-1 to TRBJ1-1; unclear D gene. CDR1 is DFQATT and CDR2 is SNEGSKA in the germline V gene (reference sequence). CDR3 length: 11 amino acids. V was pared by 2 bases and J by 4 bases, with 5 bases between. The CDR3 reads CSARKSTEAFF. Here the CDR3 DNA reads TGCAGTGCTAGAAAGAGCACTGAAGCTTTCTTT.